The clone carrying this T cell receptor (beta chain) was detected ten times or more. The antigen remains unidentified. TCRdb re-derived calls from the 5' RACE reads in MiXCR, one entry per CDR3 protein. The sample contains about 50,000 distinct CDR3 sequences, 9.3% of which appear only once. Deletions cut 1 base from V and 1 base from J, with 7 bases between. Per the germline V gene, CDR1 is LNHDA and CDR2 is SQIVND (reference sequence). The CDR3 contains 14 residues. The data stem from a study of T-cell memory formation after mild COVID-19. General study results and limits: The pre-infection memory compartment contained some responding clones, suggesting cross-reactive memory joined.

The sequence derives from an adult woman who had mild COVID-19 (a few samples of this study predate the infection). Cell type and time point are not known. Sequencing input: PBMCs or a T cell subset sorted from them (not recorded which). This rearrangement joins TRBV19 to TRBJ1-1, with D hard to call. The CDR3 region has the DNA TGTGCCAGTAGTATAGGTGTCGGGAACACTGAAGCTTTCTTT. Its protein is CASSIGVGNTEAFF.